Sequencing of this TCR beta chain was carried out in a study of cytomegalovirus exposure and HLA in healthy donors. Study-level background: The 90 to 150 validation repertoires and the roughly 670 first-cohort repertoires shared a platform, a later analysis reported. Findings and caveats of the study: The classifier reportedly diagnosed cytomegalovirus status with high sensitivity and specificity. Clusters of TCRs from the first cohort tended to co-occur in the 110 or so validation repertoires (as a later analysis found). Most observed TCR sequences were rare, whereas some public TCRs were detected in many donors.

CDR1 is SGHTA and CDR2 is FQGNSA in the germline V gene. The CDR3 is 14 amino acids. The ends were cut back, 1 base at V and 4 bases at J, with 9 bases in the middle. In the case of this clone: Antigen unknown.

Profiled with immunoSEQ multiplex PCR; TCRdb holds only in-frame clones, not every one. Of hundreds of thousands of clones in the sample, about 90% are singletons; the top ten hold approximately 3%. This TCR derives from a woman aged 25 to 45 in good health and CMV-seronegative. Sequences were obtained from PBMCs. The chain uses TRBV7-2 and TRBJ2-3; D gene ambiguous. CDR3 DNA sequence: TGTGCCAGCAGCTTAGGAGTTGGGTCAGATACGCAGTATTTT. It is translated as CASSLGVGSDTQYF.